This TCR beta chain was recovered during a study of control samples from healthy donors and cancer patients. Sequencing used immunoSEQ multiplex PCR; TCRdb keeps in-frame clones, though not all of them. The sample lists around 130,000 clones, roughly 95% occurring once. V lost 0 bases and J lost 5, with 7 bases in between. This CDR3 spans 13 amino acids. The germline V gene has CDR1 SEHNR and CDR2 FQNEAQ (reference sequence). The gene calls are TRBV7-9 and TRBJ1-2; perhaps TRBD1 as D (6 bases). Material for sequencing was blood. This receptor was obtained from a man aged 25 to 40 in good health. CDR3 region: CASSLATGYGYTF. As DNA, the CDR3 is TGTGCCAGCAGCTTAGCGACAGGTTATGGCTACACCTTC.